The sequence of this T cell receptor beta chain was determined in a study of beta chain features in type 1 diabetes. Study-wide results and limits: Patients with Type 1 diabetes showed moderately but significantly shorter TCRB CDR3s in all four CD4+ subsets. Whether HLA type affects TCRB rearrangement stayed undetermined in the present work.

CDR1 is SGHRS, CDR2 YFSETQ, per germline. The CDR3 has 14 amino acids. Trimming shortened V by 0 bases and J by 5 bases, and 11 bases separated the two germline ends. Expressed TCRB transcripts were sequenced after all isolated RNA was converted to cDNA. The repertoire was sequenced with immunoSEQ multiplex PCR; TCRdb's copy has only in-frame clones and lacks some. The sample lists about 230,000 clones, 16% occurring once. Comment on this clone: Its specificity is not known.

Sequencing input: naive CD4+ T cells from blood. This chain uses TRBV5-1 with TRBJ2-5; D not certain. The receptor's source is a man under 40 with type 1 diabetes. The CDR3 loop reads CASSLGQSRETQYF. For the CDR3, the DNA is TGCGCCAGCAGCTTGGGCCAGAGTAGGGAGACCCAGTACTTC.